These T cell receptor beta chains were read from a single sample in a study of blood T cell repertoires in COVID-19. Measured with immunoSEQ multiplex PCR; TCRdb has only the in-frame clones, and not every one. The sample holds about 140,000 clones, 84% seen once. The source material was peripheral blood. The receptor source for this set is a human donor in a cohort sampled during active COVID-19. Both conserved end residues are part of each CDR3. The D gene is left open where the match is weak. Clone size is shown for a subset of rows, as once, few, many or a class of expanded clone.

-	TRBV3-1/TRBV3-2	-	14	TRBJ1-4	TGTGCCAGCAGCCAAGGTTTACGAGGGGAAAAACTGTTTTTT	CASSQGLRGEKLFF
-	TRBV6-5	-	14	TRBJ1-5	TGTGCCAGCAGTTACTCGTTAGGGGTTCAGCCCCAGCATTTT	CASSYSLGVQPQHF
-	TRBV5-1	-	14	TRBJ2-3	TGCGCCAGCAGCTTGGGCGCTCCGACAGATACGCAGTATTTT	CASSLGAPTDTQYF
-	TRBV5-1	TRBD1	15	TRBJ1-3	TGCGCCAGCAGCCCAATACAGGGGACTGGAAACACCATATATTTT	CASSPIQGTGNTIYF
once	TRBV21-1	-	14	TRBJ2-2	TGTGCCAGCAGCTCCCCGTTGTGCACCGGGGAGCTGTTTTTT	CASSSPLCTGELFF
once	TRBV7-6	-	15	TRBJ2-5	TGTGCCAGCACCAAGTCGGGCCTGGGGCGGGAGACCCAGTACTTC	CASTKSGLGRETQYF
-	TRBV15	-	14	TRBJ1-1	TGTGCCACCAGCAGAGGGTCCTATAACACTGAAGCTTTCTTT	CATSRGSYNTEAFF
-	TRBV4-2	-	16	TRBJ1-4	TGTGCCAGCAGCCAAGCGGGGTATGGGGATAATGAAAAACTGTTTTTT	CASSQAGYGDNEKLFF
-	TRBV30	TRBD1	12	TRBJ1-2	TGTGCCTGGAGTACAGGGGGCCATGGCTACACCTTC	CAWSTGGHGYTF
-	TRBV11-3	TRBD1	14	TRBJ2-1	TGTGCCAGCAGCCGGGACAGCCTCCTCAATGAGCAGTTCTTC	CASSRDSLLNEQFF
once	TRBV10-1	TRBD2	15	TRBJ2-1	TGCGCCAGCAGTGTAGGCGGGAGTTCGTACAATGAGCAGTTCTTC	CASSVGGSSYNEQFF
-	TRBV5-1	TRBD1	16	TRBJ1-4	TGCGCCAGCAGCGCCACCGGGACAGGGGGCGATGAAAAACTGTTTTTT	CASSATGTGGDEKLFF
-	TRBV11-2	-	17	TRBJ2-1	TGTGCCAGCAGCTTAGGGGGCTCCGCAGGGCTTTACAATGAGCAGTTCTTC	CASSLGGSAGLYNEQFF
-	TRBV4-2	TRBD2	16	TRBJ2-3	TGTGCCAGCAGCCAAGGGTTAGCGGGAGGCGGGGATACGCAGTATTTT	CASSQGLAGGGDTQYF
-	TRBV12-3/TRBV12-4	-	13	TRBJ1-5	TGTGCCAGCAGTTGGAAGGGGGATCAGCCCCAGCATTTT	CASSWKGDQPQHF
-	TRBV2	TRBD2	16	TRBJ2-5	TGTGCCAGCAATCCTCTAGCGGGGGCTACCCAAGAGACCCAGTACTTC	CASNPLAGATQETQYF
-	TRBV28	TRBD1	14	TRBJ1-2	TGTGCCAGCAGTTTGGGGACAGGGGGCAATGGCTACACCTTC	CASSLGTGGNGYTF
-	TRBV9	-	14	TRBJ1-2	TGTGCCAGCAGCGTAGAGTGGGGGGTTGGTGGCTACACCTTC	CASSVEWGVGGYTF
-	TRBV11-2	-	16	TRBJ2-6	TGTGCCAGCAGCACTATGGGGCCTTCTGGGGCCAACGTCCTGACTTTC	CASSTMGPSGANVLTF
-	TRBV19	TRBD2	16	TRBJ2-3	TGTGCCAGTAGTATCCTGGGGCGCGGGAGCGAAGATACGCAGTATTTT	CASSILGRGSEDTQYF
-	TRBV5-6	-	15	TRBJ1-6	TGTGCCAGCAGCACAAGACAGAATTCCAATTCACCCCTCCACTTT	CASSTRQNSNSPLHF
-	TRBV28	TRBD2	16	TRBJ2-1	TGTGCCAGCAGTCCAAGCGGGAGTTTCTCCTACAATGAGCAGTTCTTC	CASSPSGSFSYNEQFF
-	TRBV3-1/TRBV3-2	TRBD2	17	TRBJ2-1	TGTGCCAGCAGCCAAGAAAAGGGGACTAGCGTCTACAATGAGCAGTTCTTC	CASSQEKGTSVYNEQFF
few	TRBV30	-	13	TRBJ2-3	TGTGCCTGGAGTGGAGGTTCCGCAGATACGCAGTATTTT	CAWSGGSADTQYF
-	TRBV6-5	-	12	TRBJ1-5	TGTGCCAGCAGAATAAGCAATCAGCCCCAGCATTTT	CASRISNQPQHF
-	TRBV5-6	-	14	TRBJ1-1	TGTGCCAGCAGCGGACAATGGGGTCCCACTGAAGCTTTCTTT	CASSGQWGPTEAFF
-	TRBV19	TRBD1	15	TRBJ2-1	TGTGCCAGTAGTAAGGGACAGGGGGTATACAATGAGCAGTTCTTC	CASSKGQGVYNEQFF